Shown below are 20 T cell receptor beta chains from a single sample sequenced in a study of blood T cell repertoires in COVID-19. Sequencing used immunoSEQ multiplex PCR; TCRdb keeps in-frame clones, though not all of them. The repertoire has about 150,000 clones, roughly 89% of them found once; the top ten carry less than 5.5%. The specimen was PBMCs or T cells enriched from blood (not recorded which). Source of these receptors: a man in his forties or fifties who had recovered from COVID-19.

About this clone itself: The DNA is left out, because the CDR3 cannot be placed on it with certainty; the CDR3 is given as TCRdb lists it. This sequence joins TRBV21-1 and TRBJ1-2; the table's TRBD1 call for D was not verified on the DNA. TRBV21-1 is a pseudogene locus. The CDR3 has 16 residues if both end residues are counted. The CDR3 loop reads CASSPLWAGGIYGYTF.

Only a few counts were recorded for this clone. The chain employs TRBV4-3 and TRBJ1-2; weak D call: TRBD1 (5 bases). The CDR3 contains 15 residues. V gave up 1 base and J gave up 8 bases, with 17 bases separating them. Germline loops: CDR1 LGHNA, CDR2 YSLEER. The CDR3: CASSQGQSMVSGYTF. CDR3 nucleotides: TGCGCCAGCAGCCAAGGACAGTCGATGGTGAGCGGCTACACCTTC.

The chain has TRBV19 and TRBJ1-1; D ambiguous. CDR3 length: 13 residues. CDR1 is LNHDA and CDR2 is SQIVND in the germline V gene (reference sequence). Trimming cost V 6 bases and J 0 bases, with 8 bases left between them. DNA of the CDR3: TGTGCCAGTAGAACAGAAATGAACACTGAAGCTTTCTTT. It encodes CASRTEMNTEAFF. The full variable domain, completed using reference TRBV19 and TRBJ1-1, is DGGITQSPKYLFRKEGQNVTLSCEQNLNHDAMYWYRQDPGQGLRLIYYSQIVNDFQKGDIAEGYSVSREKKESFPLTVTSAQKNPTAFYLCASRTEMNTEAFFGQGTRLTVV.

J is TRBJ1-5 and V is TRBV7-2, with 9 bases that match TRBD1. Germline V gene lookup returns CDR1 SGHTA and CDR2 FQGNSA. The V and J ends lost 6 bases and 3 bases, in that order; junction bases with no gene match: 6. The CDR3 has 15 residues. In DNA, the CDR3 is TGTGCCAGCAGTTTACAGGGGGCAGACAATCAGCCCCAGCATTTT. Protein: CASSLQGADNQPQHF.

This chain uses TRBV6-5 with TRBJ2-7; D remains ambiguous. V was shortened by 6 bases and J by 3 bases, with 9 bases between the two germline ends. Per germline, CDR1 MNHEY and CDR2 SVGAGI. CDR3 length: 12 residues. This CDR3 is CASRKQSYEQYF. DNA for the CDR3: TGTGCCAGCAGAAAACAAAGCTACGAGCAGTACTTC.

The V and J genes are TRBV5-8 and TRBJ2-7; TRBD2 matches at 8 bases. Germline values: CDR1 SGHTS, CDR2 YDEGEE. V lost 7 bases and J lost 3; bases outside the gene matches: 3. The CDR3 is 12 residues long. CDR3 region: CASPSGLYEQYF. The CDR3 bases are TGTGCCAGCCCTAGCGGGCTCTACGAGCAGTACTTC.

This clone was picked up one time. The chain links TRBV6-1 to TRBJ2-7; 12 positions agree with TRBD2. The V segment lost 3 bases and the J segment 4 bases; nucleotides outside the gene matches: 13. Germline CDR1 MNHNS, CDR2 SASEGT. This CDR3 contains 18 residues. The CDR3 DNA is TGTGCCAGCAGTGACCCCGGCACGACTAGCGGGAGACGTTACGAGCAGTACTTC. It encodes CASSDPGTTSGRRYEQYF.

The CDR3 sequence: CASSLGGSGSETQYF. The CDR3 region has the DNA TGCGCCAGCAGCTTGGGCGGCAGCGGATCAGAGACCCAGTACTTC. The chain combines TRBV5-1 with TRBJ2-5; tentatively, D is TRBD2 (5 bases). This CDR3 region has 15 residues. V dropped 0 bases and J dropped 4 bases, with 13 bases sitting between them. CDR1 and CDR2 from the germline V gene are SGHRS and YFSETQ.

The J gene is TRBJ2-5, the V gene TRBV5-4; D possibly corresponds to TRBD1 (6 bases). Germline V lookup: CDR1 SGHNT, CDR2 YYREEE (reference sequence). This CDR3 has 13 residues. Trimming shortened V by 0 bases and J by 5 bases, and 8 bases separated the two germline ends. CDR3 region: CASSLAGDETQYF. The DNA for the CDR3 is TGTGCCAGCAGCTTGGCAGGGGATGAGACCCAGTACTTC.

The chain has TRBV9 and TRBJ2-1; tentative D call: TRBD2 (6 bases). The ends were cut back, 6 bases at V and 0 bases at J, with 13 bases in the middle. The CDR3 covers 15 residues. The germline CDR1 and CDR2 sequences are SGDLS and YYNGEE. CDR3 loop: CASNPFGSSYNEQFF. For the CDR3, the DNA is TGTGCCAGCAACCCCTTCGGGAGCTCCTACAATGAGCAGTTCTTC.

The chain carries TRBV7-9 and TRBJ1-5, with 7 bases that match TRBD1. This CDR3 has 15 residues. From germline, CDR1 is SEHNR and CDR2 FQNEAQ (reference sequence). Trimming took 3 bases from V and 1 from J; bases not matched to a gene: 3. The CDR3 sequence: CASSFAGGSNQPQHF. The CDR3 DNA reads as TGTGCCAGCAGCTTCGCAGGGGGGAGCAATCAGCCCCAGCATTTT.

V is TRBV1 and J is TRBJ2-3; the table names TRBD2, a call not compared with the DNA. TRBV1 corresponds to a pseudogene. This CDR3 spans 15 amino acids. The CDR3 loop reads CTSSPSGGACDTQYF. CDR3 sequence (DNA): TGCACCAGCAGCCCTAGCGGGGGGGCCTGCGATACGCAGTATTTT.

The chain has TRBV6-6 and TRBJ2-2; D perhaps matches TRBD1 (6 bases). CDR3 length: 15 amino acids. Germline CDR1 and CDR2: MNHNY and SVGAGI (reference sequence). Trimming removed 6 bases at V and 0 bases at J, with 11 bases between. CDR3 in DNA: TGTGCCAGCAGGGACAGACGAACGAACACCGGGGAGCTGTTTTTT. Translation gives CASRDRRTNTGELFF.

V and J are TRBV5-1 and TRBJ2-1; a weak D match, TRBD2 (5 bases). V was cut by 2 bases and J by 4 bases, with 10 bases left in between. Looked up from germline, CDR1 is SGHRS and CDR2 is YFSETQ. The CDR3 spans 14 residues. The CDR3 loop is CASSLGLPYNEQFF. The CDR3 DNA sequence: TGCGCCAGCAGCTTAGGACTCCCTTACAATGAGCAGTTCTTC.

V is TRBV4-3 and J is TRBJ1-1; 9 nucleotides match TRBD1. Germline V lookup: CDR1 LGHNA, CDR2 YSLEER. V shed 0 bases, J shed 6 bases, and the junction held 14 bases outside the gene matches. The CDR3 runs to 18 residues. The DNA for the CDR3 is TGCGCCAGCAGCCAAGATTGGCCCCCCGGGACAGGGAGGTCTGAAGCTTTCTTT. It is translated as CASSQDWPPGTGRSEAFF.

J is TRBJ1-6 and V is TRBV3-1 (or the pseudogene TRBV3-2); no clear D. Per the germline V gene, CDR1 is LGHDT and CDR2 is YNNKEL (reference sequence). V lost 4 bases to trimming and J lost 4 bases, with 8 bases between them. This CDR3 comprises 14 residues. The CDR3 nucleotides are TGTGCCAGCAGCCCAGACGGTTATAATTCACCCCTCCACTTT. Translating it yields CASSPDGYNSPLHF.

Only one count was recorded for this clone. For the CDR3, the DNA is TGTGCCAGCAGTTTATCGGGGGGAATTTACGAGCAGTACGTC. Its protein product is CASSLSGGIYEQYV. The rearrangement links TRBV28 to TRBJ2-7; 7 bases align to TRBD2. The V and J ends lost 1 base and 4 bases, in that order; junction bases with no gene match: 4. This CDR3 spans 14 amino acids. Germline V gives CDR1 MDHEN, CDR2 SYDVKM.

This sequence joins TRBV13 and TRBJ2-7; 13 nucleotides line up with TRBD2. V shed 4 bases and J 6 bases; nucleotides not matched to a gene: 9. The CDR3 length is 16 residues. Germline CDR1 PRHDT, CDR2 FYEKMQ (reference sequence). CDR3 sequence reads: CASSSYGTSGIGEQYF. CDR3 nucleotide sequence: TGTGCCAGCAGCTCTTACGGGACTAGCGGGATAGGCGAGCAGTACTTC.

Worth noting for this clone: The same CDR3 arises from other DNA sequences in this sample as well. The chain links TRBV5-1 to TRBJ2-3, with TRBD2 identical over 8 bases. The CDR3 runs to 16 residues. V was pared by 1 base and J by 2 bases, with 6 bases of the junction left unmatched. Germline V gives CDR1 SGHRS, CDR2 YFSETQ. The CDR3 sequence: CASSLIAGGSTDTQYF. CDR3 nucleotides: TGCGCCAGCAGCTTGATCGCGGGGGGATCCACAGATACGCAGTATTTT.

The rearrangement joins TRBV7-2 to TRBJ1-2, with D unresolved. V was cut by 4 bases and J by 4 bases, with 10 bases left in between. The CDR3 contains 13 residues. The germline V gene has CDR1 SGHTA and CDR2 FQGNSA. CDR3 sequence reads: CASSSGLLYGYTF. The CDR3 nucleotides are TGTGCCAGCAGCTCCGGACTTCTCTATGGCTACACCTTC.